This T cell receptor (beta chain) was obtained from a study of cytomegalovirus exposure and HLA in healthy donors. Overall study findings and caveats: It was only CMV serostatus that was available as immune exposure information. Reported performance of the classifier showed diagnosis of cytomegalovirus status with high specificity and sensitivity. Cytomegalovirus association was assigned to about 150 TCR beta chains. Confirmation was obtained in vitro that three CMV-associated chains are specific for CMV antigens.

The CDR3 is 15 residues long. V lost 9 bases and J 10 bases, leaving 25 bases between the germline ends. Germline V gene lookup returns CDR1 MGHDK and CDR2 SYGVNS. For this clone: No antigen is known for it.

In the PCR, 60 Vbeta and 13 Jbeta primers were used. Assay: immunoSEQ multiplex PCR; the TCRdb copy retains only in-frame clones and omits some. The table shows 150,000 to 200,000 clones, with 80% to 90% occurring only once. The sequence came from a girl aged 2 to 9 in good health and CMV-seropositive. The J gene is TRBJ2-1, the V gene TRBV25-1, with a weak D call TRBD1 (6 bases). Sequencing input: PBMCs. Here the CDR3 reads CASTRGGHRGGEQFF. Here the CDR3 DNA reads TGTGCCAGTACCCGTGGGGGACACCGGGGTGGGGAGCAGTTCTTC.